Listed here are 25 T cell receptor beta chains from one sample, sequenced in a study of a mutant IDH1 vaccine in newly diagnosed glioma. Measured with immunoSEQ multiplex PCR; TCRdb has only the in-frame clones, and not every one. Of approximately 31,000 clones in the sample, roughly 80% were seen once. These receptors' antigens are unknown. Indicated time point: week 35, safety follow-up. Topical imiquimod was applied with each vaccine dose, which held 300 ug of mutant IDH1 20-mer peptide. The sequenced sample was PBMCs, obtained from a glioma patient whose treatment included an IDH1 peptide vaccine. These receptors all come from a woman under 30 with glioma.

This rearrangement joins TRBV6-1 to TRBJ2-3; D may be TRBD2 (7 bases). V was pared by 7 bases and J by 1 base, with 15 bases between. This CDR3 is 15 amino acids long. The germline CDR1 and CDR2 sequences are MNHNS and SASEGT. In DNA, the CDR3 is TGTGCCAGCACCGAGGGGGGGGCTGGCACAGATACGCAGTATTTT. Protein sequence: CASTEGGAGTDTQYF.

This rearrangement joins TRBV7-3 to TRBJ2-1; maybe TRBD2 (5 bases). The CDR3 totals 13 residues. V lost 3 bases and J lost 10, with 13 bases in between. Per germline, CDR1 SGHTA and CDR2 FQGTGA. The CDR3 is CASSFGVHPEQFF. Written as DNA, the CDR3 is TGTGCCAGCAGCTTCGGGGTTCATCCGGAGCAGTTCTTC. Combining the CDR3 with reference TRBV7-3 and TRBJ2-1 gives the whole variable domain GAGVSQTPSNKVTEKGKYVELRCDPISGHTALYWYRQSLGQGPEFLIYFQGTGAADDSGLPNDRFFAVRPEGSVSTLKIQRTERGDSAVYLCASSFGVHPEQFFGPGTRLTVL.

Here the CDR3 reads CASSRDRNSYEQYF. DNA for the CDR3: TGTGCCAGCAGCCGGGACAGGAATTCCTACGAGCAGTACTTC. The chain carries TRBV27 and TRBJ2-7; 8 bases fit TRBD1. With 6 bases clipped from V and 1 base from J, the junction kept 5 bases outside the gene matches. CDR3 length: 14 residues. Looked up from germline, CDR1 is MNHEY and CDR2 is SMNVEV (reference sequence).

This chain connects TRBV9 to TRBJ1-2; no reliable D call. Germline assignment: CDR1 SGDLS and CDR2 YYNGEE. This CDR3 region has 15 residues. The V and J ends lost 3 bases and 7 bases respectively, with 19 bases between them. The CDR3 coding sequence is TGTGCCAGCAGCGCCAGGACCTCAATAGGCCTTGGCTACACCTTC. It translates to CASSARTSIGLGYTF.

The CDR3: CASSQQAGDTEAFF. The CDR3 DNA reads TGTGCCAGCAGCCAACAGGCGGGGGACACTGAAGCTTTCTTT. The J gene is TRBJ1-1, the V gene TRBV7-9; tentatively, D is TRBD1 (5 bases). The CDR3 sequence is 14 residues long. Looked up from germline, CDR1 is SEHNR and CDR2 is FQNEAQ (reference sequence). Trimming removed 5 bases at V and 3 bases at J, with 13 bases between.

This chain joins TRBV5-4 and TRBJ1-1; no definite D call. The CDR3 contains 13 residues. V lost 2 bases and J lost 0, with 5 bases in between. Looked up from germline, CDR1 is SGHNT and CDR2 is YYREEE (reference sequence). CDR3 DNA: TGTGCCAGCAGCTTTCCCATGAACACTGAAGCTTTCTTT. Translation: CASSFPMNTEAFF.

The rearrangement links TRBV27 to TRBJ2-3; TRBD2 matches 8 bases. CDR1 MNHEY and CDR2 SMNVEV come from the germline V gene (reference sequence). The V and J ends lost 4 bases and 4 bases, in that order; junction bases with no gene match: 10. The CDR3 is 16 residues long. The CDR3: CASSSNDGRAADTQYF. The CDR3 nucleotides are TGTGCCAGCAGTTCCAACGACGGGAGGGCGGCAGATACGCAGTATTTT.

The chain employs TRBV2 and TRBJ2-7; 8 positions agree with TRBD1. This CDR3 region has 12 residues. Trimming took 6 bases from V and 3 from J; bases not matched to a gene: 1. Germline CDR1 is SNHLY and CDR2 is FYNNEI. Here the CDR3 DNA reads TGTGCCAGCAGCACAGGGGGCTACGAGCAGTACTTC. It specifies CASSTGGYEQYF. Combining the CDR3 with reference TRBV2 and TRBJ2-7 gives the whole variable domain EPEVTQTPSHQVTQMGQEVILRCVPISNHLYFYWYRQILGQKVEFLVSFYNNEISEKSEIFDDQFSVERPDGSNFTLKIRSTKLEDSAMYFCASSTGGYEQYFGPGTRLTVT.

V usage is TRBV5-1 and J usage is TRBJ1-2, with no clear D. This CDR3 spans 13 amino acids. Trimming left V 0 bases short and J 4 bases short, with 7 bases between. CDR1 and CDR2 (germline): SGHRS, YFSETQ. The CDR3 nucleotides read TGCGCCAGCAGCTTGGAGACGGCCTATGGCTACACCTTC. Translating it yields CASSLETAYGYTF. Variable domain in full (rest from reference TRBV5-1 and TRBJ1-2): KAGVTQTPRYLIKTRGQQVTLSCSPISGHRSVSWYQQTPGQGLQFLFEYFSETQRNKGNFPGRFSGRQFSNSRSEMNVSTLELGDSALYLCASSLETAYGYTFGSGTRLTVV.

The CDR3 protein is CASKNGRNEQFF. For the CDR3, the DNA is TGTGCCAGTAAAAACGGGAGAAATGAGCAGTTCTTC. The rearrangement links TRBV19 to TRBJ2-1; D might be TRBD2 (6 bases). The germline V gene encodes CDR1 LNHDA and CDR2 SQIVND (reference sequence). V lost 7 bases and J 7 bases, leaving 11 bases between the germline ends. The CDR3 extends over 12 amino acids.

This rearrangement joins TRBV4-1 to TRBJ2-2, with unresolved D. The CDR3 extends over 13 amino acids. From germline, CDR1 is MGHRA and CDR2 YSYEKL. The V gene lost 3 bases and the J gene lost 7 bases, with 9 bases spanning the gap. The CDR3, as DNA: TGCGCCAGCAGCCAGATGAAATTCGGGGAGCTGTTTTTT. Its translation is CASSQMKFGELFF.

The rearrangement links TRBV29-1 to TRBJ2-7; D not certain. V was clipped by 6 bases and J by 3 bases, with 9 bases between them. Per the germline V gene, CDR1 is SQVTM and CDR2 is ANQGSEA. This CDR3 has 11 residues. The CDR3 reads CSVSDDYEQYF. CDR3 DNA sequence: TGCAGCGTCTCGGACGACTACGAGCAGTACTTC.

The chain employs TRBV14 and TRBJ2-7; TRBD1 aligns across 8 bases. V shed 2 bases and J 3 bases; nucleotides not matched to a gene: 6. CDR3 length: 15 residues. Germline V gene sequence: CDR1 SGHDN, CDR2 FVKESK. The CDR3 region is CASSQMTGEFYEQYF. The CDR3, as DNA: TGTGCCAGCAGCCAAATGACAGGGGAGTTCTACGAGCAGTACTTC.

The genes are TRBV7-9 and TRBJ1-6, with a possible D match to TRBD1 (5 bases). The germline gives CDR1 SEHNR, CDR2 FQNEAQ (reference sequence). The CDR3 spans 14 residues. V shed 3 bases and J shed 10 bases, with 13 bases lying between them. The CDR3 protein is CASSFKGLGSPLHF. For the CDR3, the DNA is TGTGCCAGCAGCTTTAAGGGGCTTGGGTCACCCCTCCACTTT.

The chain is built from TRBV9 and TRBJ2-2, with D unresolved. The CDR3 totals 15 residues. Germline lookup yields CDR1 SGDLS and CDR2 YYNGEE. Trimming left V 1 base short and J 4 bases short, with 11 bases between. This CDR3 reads CASSVMVEPTGELFF. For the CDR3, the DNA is TGTGCCAGCAGCGTAATGGTGGAACCCACCGGGGAGCTGTTTTTT.

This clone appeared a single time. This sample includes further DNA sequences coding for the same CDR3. The CDR3 is CASSTRTGFYGYTF. The CDR3 coding sequence is TGTGCCAGCAGCACAAGGACGGGCTTTTATGGCTACACCTTC. The chain is built from TRBV7-2 and TRBJ1-2, with D unresolved. V lost 5 bases and J 5 bases, leaving 15 bases between the germline ends. CDR3 length equals 14 residues. CDR1 is SGHTA, CDR2 FQGNSA, per germline.

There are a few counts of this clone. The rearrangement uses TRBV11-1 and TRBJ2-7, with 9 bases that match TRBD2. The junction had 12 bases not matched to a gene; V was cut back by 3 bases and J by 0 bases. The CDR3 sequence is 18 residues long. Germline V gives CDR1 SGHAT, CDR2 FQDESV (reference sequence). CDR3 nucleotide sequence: TGTGCCAGCAGCTTGGGGGATCGACTAGCGGTGAGCTCCTACGAGCAGTACTTC. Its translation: CASSLGDRLAVSSYEQYF. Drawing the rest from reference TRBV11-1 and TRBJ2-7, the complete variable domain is EAEVAQSPRYKITEKSQAVAFWCDPISGHATLYWYRQILGQGPELLVQFQDESVVDDSQLPKDRFSAERLKGVDSTLKIQPAELGDSAMYLCASSLGDRLAVSSYEQYFGPGTRLTVT.

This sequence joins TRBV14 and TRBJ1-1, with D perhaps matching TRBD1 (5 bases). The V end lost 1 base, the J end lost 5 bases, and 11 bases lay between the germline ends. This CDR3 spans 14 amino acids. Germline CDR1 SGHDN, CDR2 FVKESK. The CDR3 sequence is CASSQAPGGTEAFF. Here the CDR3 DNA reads TGTGCCAGCAGCCAAGCCCCTGGGGGGACTGAAGCTTTCTTT.

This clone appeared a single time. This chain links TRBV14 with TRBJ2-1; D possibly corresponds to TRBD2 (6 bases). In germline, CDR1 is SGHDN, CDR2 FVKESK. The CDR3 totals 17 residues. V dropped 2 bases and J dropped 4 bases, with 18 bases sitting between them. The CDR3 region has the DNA TGTGCCAGCAGCCAAAAAAGTCCGGGAGCCTTTTACAATGAGCAGTTCTTC. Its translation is CASSQKSPGAFYNEQFF. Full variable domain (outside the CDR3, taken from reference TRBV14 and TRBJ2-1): EAGVTQFPSHSVIEKGQTVTLRCDPISGHDNLYWYRRVMGKEIKFLLHFVKESKQDESGMPNNRFLAERTGGTYSTLKVQPAELEDSGVYFCASSQKSPGAFYNEQFFGPGTRLTVL.

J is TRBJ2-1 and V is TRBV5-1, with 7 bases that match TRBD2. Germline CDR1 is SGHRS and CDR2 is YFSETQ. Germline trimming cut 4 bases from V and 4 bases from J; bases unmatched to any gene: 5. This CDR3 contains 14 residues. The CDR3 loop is CASSNGGSYNEQFF. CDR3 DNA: TGCGCCAGCAGCAATGGCGGGAGTTACAATGAGCAGTTCTTC.

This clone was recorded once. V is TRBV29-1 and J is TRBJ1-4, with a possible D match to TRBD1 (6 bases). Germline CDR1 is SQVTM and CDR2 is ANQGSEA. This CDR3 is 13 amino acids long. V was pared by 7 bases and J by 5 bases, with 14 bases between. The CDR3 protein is CSAPDRLNEKLFF. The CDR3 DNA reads TGCAGCGCCCCCGACAGGTTAAATGAAAAACTGTTTTTT.

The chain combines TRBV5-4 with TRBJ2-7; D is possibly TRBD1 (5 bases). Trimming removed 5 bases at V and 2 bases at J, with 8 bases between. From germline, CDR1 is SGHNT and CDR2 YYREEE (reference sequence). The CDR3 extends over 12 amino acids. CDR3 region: CASSEGAYEQYF. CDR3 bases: TGTGCCAGCAGTGAAGGGGCCTACGAGCAGTACTTC.

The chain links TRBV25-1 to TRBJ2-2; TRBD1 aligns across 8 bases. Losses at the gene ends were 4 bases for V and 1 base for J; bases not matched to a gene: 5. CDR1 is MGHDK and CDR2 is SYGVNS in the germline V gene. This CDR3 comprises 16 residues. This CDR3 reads CASSAYGQGNTGELFF. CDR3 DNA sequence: TGTGCCAGCAGTGCTTACGGACAGGGGAACACCGGGGAGCTGTTTTTT.

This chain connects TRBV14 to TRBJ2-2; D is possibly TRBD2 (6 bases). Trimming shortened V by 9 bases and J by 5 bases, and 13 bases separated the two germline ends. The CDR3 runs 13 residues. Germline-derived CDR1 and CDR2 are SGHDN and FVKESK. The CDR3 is CASRGLGTGELFF. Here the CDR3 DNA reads TGTGCCAGTCGGGGACTGGGGACCGGGGAGCTGTTTTTT.

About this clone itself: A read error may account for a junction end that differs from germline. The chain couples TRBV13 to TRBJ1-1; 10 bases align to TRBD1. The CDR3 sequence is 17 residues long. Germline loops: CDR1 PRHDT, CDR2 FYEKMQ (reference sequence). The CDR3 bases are TGTGCCAGCAGCTTGTCTTTCGCCGAGGGACAGGGGAAAGAAAATCCCTTT. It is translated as CASSLSFAEGQGKENPF. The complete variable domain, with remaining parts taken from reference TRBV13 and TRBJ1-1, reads AAGVIQSPRHLIKEKRETATLKCYPIPRHDTVYWYQQGPGQDPQFLISFYEKMQSDKGSIPDRFSAQQFSDYHSELNMSSLELGDSALYFCASSLSFAEGQGKENPFGQGTRLTVV.